The 16 T cell receptor beta chains reported below all come from one sample, sequenced in a study of T-cell reconstitution after alpha-beta-depleted transplantation in children (dated by TCRdb to about 2016). The library was prepared using PCR. Data came from an Illumina HiSeq 2500. Molecular barcoding was employed in the preparation of TCR libraries, with unique molecular identifiers being used to normalize TCRbeta repertoire quantification. Through fastp at Q25 and MiXCR, TCRdb rebuilt clones from the public reads, retaining in-frame beta chains. Every distinct CDR3 protein forms one entry, paired with its most common genes and DNA. Present in this sample are 300,000 or so distinct CDR3 sequences, 9.5% to 10% of which were seen just once. The ten largest clones add up to 9.5% to 13% of the sample. Sequenced here: PBMCs from the stem cell graft donor, sampled from the stem cell graft. These receptors came from a human donor who donated a stem cell graft to a child with SCID.

The CDR3 is CSVEDNGQAEQYF. The CDR3 DNA reads as TGCAGCGTTGAAGATAACGGGCAGGCCGAGCAGTACTTC. The chain recombines TRBV29-1 with TRBJ2-7, with D hard to call. This CDR3 has 13 amino acids. From germline, CDR1 is SQVTM and CDR2 ANQGSEA. Trimming took 0 bases from V and 6 from J, leaving 12 bases between them.

This clonotype was counted a few times. The chain employs TRBV12-3 or TRBV12-4 and TRBJ2-3; 9 bases agree with TRBD2. Trimming took 1 base from V and 7 from J; bases not matched to a gene: 3. The CDR3 has 14 residues. This CDR3 reads CASSLGGGVNTQYF. CDR3 DNA: TGTGCCAGCAGTTTAGGCGGGGGGGTTAATACGCAGTATTTT.

This clonotype has more than one count but fewer than ten. The chain joins TRBV12-3 or TRBV12-4 to TRBJ2-1, with D perhaps TRBD1 or TRBD2 (6 bases each). This CDR3 comprises 12 residues. V was shortened by 10 bases and J by 12 bases, with 19 bases between the two germline ends. Here the CDR3 reads CATPALGGSQFF. For the CDR3, the DNA is TGTGCCACTCCCGCTTTAGGGGGGTCGCAGTTCTTC.

This sequence joins TRBV3-1 and TRBJ1-1; D remains unclear. Trimming removed 7 bases from V and 1 base from J, with 10 bases in between. Looked up from germline, CDR1 is LGHDT and CDR2 is YNNKEL (reference sequence). The CDR3 is made up of 13 amino acids. The CDR3 sequence is CASTPQANTEAFF. The CDR3 DNA reads as TGTGCCAGCACCCCGCAGGCGAACACTGAAGCTTTCTTT.

This clonotype was detected many times. The chain employs TRBV5-1 and TRBJ1-1; perhaps TRBD1 as D (5 bases). The CDR3 consists of 16 residues. V was trimmed by 0 bases and J by 0 bases, leaving 12 bases between them. Germline values: CDR1 SGHRS, CDR2 YFSETQ. CDR3 DNA: TGCGCCAGCAGCTTGGAGGGACCTATTTTGAACACTGAAGCTTTCTTT. Its translation is CASSLEGPILNTEAFF.

The chain employs TRBV5-1 and TRBJ2-1; 7 nucleotides agree with TRBD2. V shed 5 bases, J shed 3 bases, and the junction held 5 bases outside the gene matches. Germline CDR1 and CDR2: SGHRS and YFSETQ. This CDR3 is built from 14 residues. The CDR3 reads CASREGTNYNEQFF. Written as DNA, the CDR3 is TGCGCCAGCAGGGAAGGGACTAACTACAATGAGCAGTTCTTC.

This clonotype was detected a few times. The V gene is TRBV12-3 or TRBV12-4, the J gene TRBJ2-2; no firm D call. Trimming pared 2 bases from V and 7 bases from J, leaving 11 bases between. This CDR3 contains 14 residues. CDR3 DNA sequence: TGTGCCAGCAGTTTACGGAACACCGGCGGGGAGCTGTTTTTT. Encoded protein: CASSLRNTGGELFF.

This clonotype was observed many times. The V call is TRBV20-1, the J call TRBJ2-1; D is unclear. The CDR3 runs 12 residues. Germline CDR1 reads DFQATT; CDR2 reads SNEGSKA (reference sequence). Trimming took off 4 bases at V and 7 bases at J, with 11 bases between the two ends. The CDR3 DNA follows: TGCAGTGCTAAGGACGGTGGGAATGAGCAGTTCTTC. It encodes CSAKDGGNEQFF.

This clonotype came up a few times. The chain employs TRBV5-1 and TRBJ1-1, with D possibly being TRBD1 (5 bases). Trimming removed 4 bases from V and 0 bases from J, with 10 bases in between. CDR1 SGHRS and CDR2 YFSETQ come from the germline V gene. The CDR3 has 14 residues. The CDR3 loop is CASSRGTVNTEAFF. The CDR3 bases are TGCGCCAGCAGCCGGGGGACGGTGAACACTGAAGCTTTCTTT.

This clonotype was seen only a few times. The chain combines TRBV20-1 with TRBJ2-3; 9 bases are shared with TRBD1. Germline assignment: CDR1 DFQATT and CDR2 SNEGSKA (reference sequence). V was clipped by 4 bases and J by 3 bases; unmatched bases: 5. The CDR3 runs to 14 residues. In DNA form, the CDR3 reads TGCAGTGCTATTAGACAGGGGGGGACAGATACGCAGTATTTT. Protein sequence: CSAIRQGGTDTQYF.

This clonotype was seen only a few times. This chain uses TRBV5-1 with TRBJ2-1; perhaps TRBD2 as D (5 bases). Trimming took off 0 bases at V and 8 bases at J, with 12 bases between the two ends. Germline V gene lookup returns CDR1 SGHRS and CDR2 YFSETQ. The CDR3 has 14 residues. DNA of the CDR3: TGCGCCAGCAGCTTGGGGCACAAGGAGGATGAGCAGTTCTTC. Its protein is CASSLGHKEDEQFF.

There are a few counts of this clonotype. The chain has TRBV12-3 or TRBV12-4 and TRBJ2-3, with 11 bases lining up with TRBD2. With 7 bases clipped from V and 2 bases from J, the junction kept 8 bases outside the gene matches. CDR3 length: 16 amino acids. The CDR3 DNA is TGTGCCAGCAACCCAACTAGCGGGGGTCCCACAGATACGCAGTATTTT. Translated: CASNPTSGGPTDTQYF.

This clonotype has just a few counts. The rearrangement joins TRBV7-2 to TRBJ2-7; TRBD2 matches at 8 bases. Germline V gene data show CDR1 as SGHTA and CDR2 as FQGNSA. With V trimmed by 1 base and J by 1 base, 9 bases remained unmatched. The CDR3 is 17 residues long. Written as DNA, the CDR3 is TGTGCCAGCAGCTTAGTGGGGGAGAGCGGGGGATCCTACGAGCAGTACTTC. Protein product: CASSLVGESGGSYEQYF.

The chain is built from TRBV7-2 and TRBJ2-5; TRBD2 agrees at 10 bases. With V trimmed by 0 bases and J by 4 bases, 14 bases remained unmatched. This CDR3 comprises 19 residues. CDR1 is SGHTA, CDR2 FQGNSA, per germline. The chain's CDR3 is CASSLARESGGALGETQYF. The CDR3 DNA is TGTGCCAGCAGCTTAGCGAGGGAGAGCGGGGGGGCCCTTGGAGAGACCCAGTACTTC.

The table lists this clonotype with a few counts. The rearrangement links TRBV4-2 to TRBJ2-7; 9 bases fit TRBD1. V was clipped by 3 bases and J by 5 bases; unmatched bases: 5. The germline V gene encodes CDR1 LGHNA and CDR2 YNFKEQ. The CDR3 extends over 14 amino acids. CDR3 amino acids: CASSQGDREDEQYF. The CDR3 nucleotides read TGTGCCAGCAGCCAGGGGGACAGGGAGGACGAGCAGTACTTC.

This clonotype was recorded once. A read error is possible here, since a much larger clone lies one base away. This chain uses TRBV5-1 with TRBJ2-7; 7 bases align to TRBD2. The CDR3 sequence is 14 residues long. Looked up from germline, CDR1 is SGHRS and CDR2 is YFSETQ. CDR3 coding DNA: TGCGCCAGCAGCACCGGACTAGGATTCTACGAGCGGTACTTC. Its protein product is CASSTGLGFYERYF.